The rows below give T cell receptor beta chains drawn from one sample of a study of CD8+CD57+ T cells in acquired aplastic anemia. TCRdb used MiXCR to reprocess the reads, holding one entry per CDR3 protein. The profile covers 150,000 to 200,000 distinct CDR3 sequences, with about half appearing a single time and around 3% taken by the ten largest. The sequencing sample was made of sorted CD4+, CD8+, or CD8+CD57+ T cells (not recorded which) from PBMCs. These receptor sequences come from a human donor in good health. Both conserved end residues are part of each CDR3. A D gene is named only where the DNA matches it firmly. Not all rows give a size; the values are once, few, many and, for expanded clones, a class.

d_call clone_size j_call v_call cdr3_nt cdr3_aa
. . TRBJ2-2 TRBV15 TGTGCCACCAGCAGAGATCGATCCTTGGGGGCCGGGGAGCTGTTTTTT CATSRDRSLGAGELFF
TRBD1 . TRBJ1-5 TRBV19 TGTGCCAGTACTCGGACAGGGGCCAATCAGCCCCAGCATTTT CASTRTGANQPQHF
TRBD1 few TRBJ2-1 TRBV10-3 TGTGCCACCCAGGGACAGGGTAAGCAGTTCTTC CATQGQGKQFF
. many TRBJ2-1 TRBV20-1 TGCAGTGCTTTTTATCTGGCCCAGTCCTACAATGAGCAGTTCTTC CSAFYLAQSYNEQFF
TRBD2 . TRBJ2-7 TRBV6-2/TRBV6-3 TGTGCCAGCGGTTGGGGGACTACCTACGAGCAGTACTTC CASGWGTTYEQYF
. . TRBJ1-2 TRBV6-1 TGTGCCAGCACCTACAGGGTTGGATATGGCTACACCTTC CASTYRVGYGYTF
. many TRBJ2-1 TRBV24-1 TGTGCCACCAGTGATCCCCGAGGTGGTTCTTCCTACAATGAGCAGTTCTTC CATSDPRGGSSYNEQFF
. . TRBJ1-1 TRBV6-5 TGTGCCAGCAGTTACGAGGCCGGGACGCCAAACACTGAAGCTTTCTTT CASSYEAGTPNTEAFF
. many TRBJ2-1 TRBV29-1 TGCAGCGTTGAACCAAGCGGAGCTTACAATGAGCAGTTCTTC CSVEPSGAYNEQFF
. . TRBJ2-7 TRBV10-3 TGTGCCATCAGTGAGTCCGCAAATGAGGATGACGAGCAGTACTTC CAISESANEDDEQYF
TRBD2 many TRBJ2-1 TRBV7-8 TGTGCCAGCAGCTCGATAGGTAGGACTAGCGGTAATGAGCAGTTCTTC CASSSIGRTSGNEQFF
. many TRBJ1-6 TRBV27 TGTGCCAGTGGGAGAAGCTCCTATAATTCACCCCTCCACTTT CASGRSSYNSPLHF
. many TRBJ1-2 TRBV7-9 TGTGCCAGCAGCTCAAAAGGGGGATATGGCTACACCTTC CASSSKGGYGYTF
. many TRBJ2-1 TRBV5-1 TGCGCCAGCAGCTTAACCATCGGCTACTACAATGAGCAGTTCTTC CASSLTIGYYNEQFF
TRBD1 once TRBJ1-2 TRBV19 TGTGCCAGTAACAAATTGACAGGGGCTTACTATGGCTACACCTTC CASNKLTGAYYGYTF
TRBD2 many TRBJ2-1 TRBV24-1 TGTGCCACCCAAGTGGGGTTAGGGAGGGAAAATGAGCAGTTCTTC CATQVGLGRENEQFF
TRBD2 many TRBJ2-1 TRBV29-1 TGCAGCGTTGGGGCAGCGGGGTTTCCCTACAATGAGCAGTTCTTC CSVGAAGFPYNEQFF
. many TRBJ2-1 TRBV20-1 TGCAGTGCTAGAGAAACGAATCTTGAGCAGTTCTTC CSARETNLEQFF
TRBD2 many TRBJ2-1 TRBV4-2 TGTGCCAGCAGCCAAGAACTAGCGGGAGAATGGCAGTTCTTC CASSQELAGEWQFF
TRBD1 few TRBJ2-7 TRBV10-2 TGCGCCAGCAGCAACCCAGGGGGAAGCTCCTACGAGCAGTACTTC CASSNPGGSSYEQYF
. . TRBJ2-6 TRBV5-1 TGCGCCAGCAGATACCCTCAGGGTGTAACTGGGGCCAACGTCCTGACTTTC CASRYPQGVTGANVLTF
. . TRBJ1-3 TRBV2 TGTGCCAGCAGTGAATGGGGTTCCGGAAACACCATATATTTT CASSEWGSGNTIYF
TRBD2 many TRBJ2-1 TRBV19 TGTGCCAGTAGTATCGTTAGCGGGAGCCTTAACAATGAGCAGTTCTTC CASSIVSGSLNNEQFF
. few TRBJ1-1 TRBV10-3 TGTGCCATCAGGGCGGGCAGCATGAACACTGAAGCTTTCTTT CAIRAGSMNTEAFF
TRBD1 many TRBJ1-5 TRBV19 TGTGCCAGTAGGGGACAGGCCCAGCCCCAGCATTTT CASRGQAQPQHF
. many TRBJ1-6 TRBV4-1 TGCGCCAGCAGCCAGCAGGGTATCAATTCACCCCTCCACTTT CASSQQGINSPLHF
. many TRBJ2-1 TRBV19 TGTGCCAGTAGTATGGAGGGCGGTCAGTCCTACAATGAGCAGTTCTTC CASSMEGGQSYNEQFF
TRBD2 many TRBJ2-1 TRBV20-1 TGCAGTGCTAGAGATTCGGCTAGCGGGAGTCTCAATGAGCAGTTCTTC CSARDSASGSLNEQFF
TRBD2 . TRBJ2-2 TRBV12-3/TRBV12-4 TGTGCCAGCAGAAACCATCGGGCTAGCGGGAGTTTCACCGGGGAGCTGTTTTTT CASRNHRASGSFTGELFF
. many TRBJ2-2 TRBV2 TGTGCCAGCAGTGAGTGGGGAGTCACCGGGGAGCTGTTTTTT CASSEWGVTGELFF
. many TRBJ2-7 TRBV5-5 TGTGCCAGCAGCCCCGGGCAGGTTACCTACGAGCAGTACTTC CASSPGQVTYEQYF
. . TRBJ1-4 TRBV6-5 TGTGCCAGCAGTTACACCCAGGGGATTGAAAAACTGTTTTTT CASSYTQGIEKLFF
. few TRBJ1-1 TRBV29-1 TGCAGCGTTGTTGGAACTTGGAGCACTGAAGCTTTCTTT CSVVGTWSTEAFF
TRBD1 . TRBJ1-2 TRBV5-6 TGTGCCAGCAGCTTGGGGGGACAGGGCCATGGCTACACCTTC CASSLGGQGHGYTF
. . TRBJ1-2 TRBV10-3 TGTGCCATCAGCGTGGCGGCCTATGGCTACACCTTC CAISVAAYGYTF
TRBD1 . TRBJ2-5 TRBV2 TGTGCCAGCAGCACAGGGGGCGGTGAGACCCAGTACTTC CASSTGGGETQYF
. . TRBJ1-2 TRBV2 TGTGCCAGCAGTACCGACAGTAACTATGGCTACACCTTC CASSTDSNYGYTF